Included here is one TCR beta chain sequence, with context. No cognate antigen has been identified for it. Base qualities were left out, and no much larger clone turns up one base away. The TCR beta CDR3 regions were amplified from the RNA transcripts. For the first round of RT-PCR on the TCR CDR3, the HTBI primer set was used together with the Qiagen OneStep RT-PCR kit. Libraries were constructed in a second round of multiplex PCR, after which size selection and purification were performed. Sequencing of the libraries was done on an Illumina HiSeq2000 using paired-end 100 bp reads. On the authors' methods: SOAPnuke was used to process the raw data, throwing out any read that contained adapters or uncalled bases, had a mean Phred below 15, or lacked an exact constant-primer or identifier match. High-quality paired reads were merged using COPE v1.2.5, and each unique nucleotide sequence was defined as a clonotype. Clonotypes were aligned to IMGT TRBV, TRBD and TRBJ reference segments using MiTCR v1.1. The analysis was restricted to V-J combinations with a frequency above 0.0001, which together covered approximately 99% of the repertoires. The TCS score was defined as the ratio of F50 (clonal expansion) to E x V (chaos), calculated using BLOSUM62-based TCRdist between CDR3 peptides within each V-J. Welch's t-statistics and random forest reduced some 510 V-J features to about 12, which were used in a naive Bayes classifier (R e1071). TCRdb reprocessed the public reads (quality trimming at Q25 with fastp, clone calling with MiXCR) and kept in-frame beta chains. Identical CDR3 protein sequences are pooled into one entry, listed with their most common genes and DNA. The V and J calls reflect TCRdb's pipeline rather than the authors' work. The sample table lists 530,000 or so distinct CDR3 sequences, roughly 18% of them with a count of one. The ten most abundant clones make up approximately 18% of the sample.

This sample was included in a study of T cells in Graves' hyperthyroidism and ophthalmopathy (dated by TCRdb to about 2019). With respect to the entire study: Peripheral blood was collected at initial diagnosis, before any treatment. To identify TCR V-J signatures that set the groups apart, the researchers used a discovery cohort of 100 patients, made up of 40 to 45 with Graves' ophthalmopathy and 55 to 65 with stable Graves' hyperthyroidism. An independent validation cohort of 18 to 20 hyperthyroidism patients and about 16 patients who later progressed to ophthalmopathy tested prospective prediction of ophthalmopathy. In about six Graves' hyperthyroidism patients, the study also compared T-cell repertoires from thyroid tissue with T-cell repertoires from blood. TCR Vbeta CDR3 sequencing of 120 to 150 peripheral blood samples (approximately 44 ophthalmopathy, approximately 80 hyperthyroidism and about 17 progressor patients) is reported in the paper. After blood sampling, hyperthyroidism patients were treated with methimazole at a starting dose of 30 mg daily, and ophthalmopathy patients were treated with high-dose intravenous methylprednisolone. For training and testing, the approximately 97 patients in the discovery cohort were randomly divided in a 7:3 ratio.

Moderately to severely active disease, a Clinical Activity Score of at least 3, a NOSPECS grade of at least 4, and a duration under 3 months were present in ophthalmopathy patients. Any patient with an uncontrolled infection, another autoimmune disease, pregnancy or lactation was excluded. Diagnoses were based on clinical symptoms, serum thyroxine and TRAb, thyroid ultrasound and orbital computed tomography. Ficoll-Paque density gradient centrifugation was used to isolate PBMCs from approximately 10 ml of fresh peripheral blood. Total RNA was extracted with Trizol reagent, and quality was checked on an Agilent 2100 Bioanalyzer. The investigation overall reported the following: Blood samples also contained most of the expanded thyroid clonotypes (frequency above 0.001), which suggests that blood repertoires may reflect thyroid immune responses. A model built on a 13 V-J signature distinguished ophthalmopathy from stable hyperthyroidism, reaching 85% to 90% sensitivity and about 81% specificity in cross-validation and 80%/75% in testing. In validation, progression to ophthalmopathy was predicted by the model with nearly 71% sensitivity and roughly 76% specificity, a median of roughly 6 months before onset. No statistical method was used to set the sample size in advance, and investigators knew the group allocation.

V loses 2 bases at its end and J loses 5 bases; junction bases beyond the gene matches: 3. The germline V gene (reference sequence) gives CDR1 as MNHEY and CDR2 as SMNVEV. CDR3 length: 15 amino acids, cysteine to phenylalanine. Just the 45-base CDR3 DNA is kept, in frame starting at base 1. The receptor chain draws on TRBV27 and TRBJ2-1; 10 bases in between match TRBD2. The clonotype originates from a woman under 30 with Graves' ophthalmopathy. The sample comprised blood. Read as DNA, the sequence is TGTGCCAGCAGTTTACTAGCGGGAGAAGACAATGAGCAGTTCTTC. It codes for CASSLLAGEDNEQFF.